Listed below are T cell receptor beta chains from one sample, sequenced in a study of cytomegalovirus exposure and HLA in healthy donors. Using immunoSEQ multiplex PCR, the repertoire was profiled, and TCRdb retains in-frame clones only, with some absent. Here the sample spans about 76,000 clones, about three quarters being singletons. Sequenced: PBMCs. The source is a male donor in good health and CMV-seropositive. The CDR3 runs from the conserved cysteine through the conserved F or W. The D gene is left open where the match is weak. Clone size is given for some rows only: seen once, a few or many times, or a class if the clone is expanded.

.	.	TRBV10-1	TRBJ1-1	CAGSRRGSTEAFF	TGCGCCGGCTCTCGGCGGGGATCCACTGAAGCTTTCTTT
.	.	TRBV28	TRBJ1-5	CASGRRGLGLDDQPQHF	TGTGCCAGCGGCCGCCGCGGCTTGGGGCTGGACGATCAGCCCCAGCATTTT
.	TRBD1	TRBV5-1	TRBJ1-1	CASSRTGTMNTEAFF	TGCGCCAGCAGCAGGACAGGCACCATGAACACTGAAGCTTTCTTT
.	.	TRBV5-4	TRBJ2-1	CASSGSTGSHEQFF	TGTGCCAGCAGCGGCTCCACAGGGTCCCATGAGCAGTTCTTC
.	.	TRBV4-1	TRBJ2-3	CASSPGAPDRDTQYF	TGCGCCAGCAGCCCTGGGGCGCCAGACAGAGATACGCAGTATTTT
.	.	TRBV9	TRBJ2-5	CASSFGTGYQETQYF	TGTGCCAGCAGCTTCGGGACTGGGTACCAAGAGACCCAGTACTTC
.	TRBD1	TRBV9	TRBJ1-2	CASSETGDRYGYTF	TGTGCCAGCAGCGAGACAGGGGATCGGTATGGCTACACCTTC
few	.	TRBV6-1	TRBJ1-2	CASRAPSGYGYTF	TGTGCCAGCAGGGCCCCTAGCGGCTATGGCTACACCTTC
few	TRBD2	TRBV2	TRBJ2-5	CASSDIGQGGETQYF	TGTGCCAGCAGTGATATCGGGCAGGGAGGGGAGACCCAGTACTTC
once	TRBD2	TRBV7-9	TRBJ2-1	CSSSLASGGLADNEQFF	TGTTCCAGCAGCTTAGCGTCGGGGGGACTAGCGGACAATGAGCAGTTCTTC